Following are 10 T cell receptor beta chains from one sample sequenced in a study of T cell changes during pregnancy in multiple sclerosis. Clones were read by immunoSEQ multiplex PCR, and TCRdb kept only the in-frame ones, dropping some. Of over 90,000 clones listed, around 93% are singletons. Sample: peripheral blood, taken after pregnancy. Every receptor here comes from a female donor with multiple sclerosis, enrolled in a pregnancy study.

The chain carries TRBV2 and TRBJ2-1; D not certain. V shed 6 bases and J shed 3 bases, with 21 bases lying between them. The germline CDR1 and CDR2 sequences are SNHLY and FYNNEI. CDR3 size: 17 residues. The CDR3 reads CASRSGTVRSGYNEQFF. The DNA of the CDR3 is TGTGCCAGCAGATCCGGAACGGTGCGGAGTGGCTACAATGAGCAGTTCTTC. The full variable domain, rest sourced from reference TRBV2 and TRBJ2-1, is EPEVTQTPSHQVTQMGQEVILRCVPISNHLYFYWYRQILGQKVEFLVSFYNNEISEKSEIFDDQFSVERPDGSNFTLKIRSTKLEDSAMYFCASRSGTVRSGYNEQFFGPGTRLTVL.

The chain is built from TRBV4-1 and TRBJ2-1; possible D gene TRBD1, 5 bases. The CDR3 has 12 amino acids. Trimming removed 4 bases from V and 7 bases from J, with 8 bases in between. Germline lookup yields CDR1 MGHRA and CDR2 YSYEKL. The CDR3 nucleotides are TGCGCCAGCAGCCTCCAGGGTAATGAGCAGTTCTTC. Amino acids: CASSLQGNEQFF.

The gene calls are TRBV28 and TRBJ1-5; 7 nucleotides agree with TRBD1. V was pared by 4 bases and J by 7 bases, with 10 bases of the junction left unmatched. The germline gives CDR1 MDHEN, CDR2 SYDVKM. The CDR3 sequence is 15 residues long. Here the CDR3 reads CASSSRGGAWQPQHF. The CDR3, as DNA: TGTGCCAGCAGTTCTAGAGGGGGCGCGTGGCAGCCCCAGCATTTT.

This chain joins TRBV18 and TRBJ2-5; tentatively, D is TRBD1 (6 bases). Germline values: CDR1 KGHSH, CDR2 LQKENI. The germline V and J ends were trimmed by 6 bases and 2 bases, with 16 bases remaining between them. This CDR3 region has 15 residues. The CDR3 loop reads CASSPSADRQETQYF. CDR3 coding DNA: TGTGCCAGCTCTCCCTCAGCGGACAGACAAGAGACCCAGTACTTC.

The rearrangement uses TRBV6-4 and TRBJ2-3; weak D call: TRBD1 (6 bases). This CDR3 is 16 amino acids long. From germline, CDR1 is MRHNA and CDR2 SNTAGT. Deletions cut 2 bases from V and 1 base from J, with 13 bases between. CDR3 sequence: CASSDEAAGGTDTQYF. As DNA, the CDR3 is TGTGCCAGCAGTGACGAAGCGGCAGGGGGCACAGATACGCAGTATTTT.

The chain recombines TRBV4-3 with TRBJ1-1; no clear D gene. The V end lost 3 bases, the J end lost 9 bases, and 17 bases lay between the germline ends. Germline lookup yields CDR1 LGHNA and CDR2 YSLEER. The CDR3 has 14 amino acids. The CDR3 DNA reads TGCGCCAGCAGCCACGCTTTGGGAGACGGGAAAGCTTTCTTT. This codes for CASSHALGDGKAFF.

The chain joins TRBV5-1 to TRBJ2-7; 12 bases fit TRBD2. The V gene's germline CDR1 is SGHRS and CDR2 YFSETQ. The CDR3 spans 15 residues. The junction had 7 bases not matched to a gene; V was cut back by 4 bases and J by 5 bases. DNA for the CDR3: TGCGCCAGCAGCCCACGACTAGCGGGAGTTGACGAGCAGTACTTC. It yields the protein CASSPRLAGVDEQYF. Together with reference TRBV5-1 and TRBJ2-7, the CDR3 gives the full variable domain: KAGVTQTPRYLIKTRGQQVTLSCSPISGHRSVSWYQQTPGQGLQFLFEYFSETQRNKGNFPGRFSGRQFSNSRSEMNVSTLELGDSALYLCASSPRLAGVDEQYFGPGTRLTVT.

This clone was seen a single time. The chain combines TRBV27 with TRBJ1-1; perhaps TRBD1 as D (6 bases). Trimming left V 5 bases short and J 4 bases short, with 17 bases between. Germline loops: CDR1 MNHEY, CDR2 SMNVEV (reference sequence). The CDR3 length is 15 residues. The CDR3 loop is CASSKKGGAGTEAFF. CDR3 coding DNA: TGTGCCAGCAGTAAAAAAGGGGGGGCGGGCACTGAAGCTTTCTTT.

This clone was observed once. The rearrangement uses TRBV25-1 and TRBJ1-2; D possibly corresponds to TRBD1 (6 bases). Germline CDR1 reads MGHDK; CDR2 reads SYGVNS. CDR3 length: 17 amino acids. Trimming left V 8 bases short and J 0 bases short, with 22 bases between. Here the CDR3 reads CASEGRSWDNSNYGYTF. The CDR3 DNA reads TGTGCCAGCGAGGGGCGGTCATGGGACAACTCTAACTATGGCTACACCTTC.

The V gene is TRBV2, the J gene TRBJ2-1; 7 bases map to TRBD2. V shed 6 bases and J 4 bases; nucleotides not matched to a gene: 6. The CDR3 is 14 amino acids. Germline assignment: CDR1 SNHLY and CDR2 FYNNEI. For the CDR3, the DNA is TGTGCCAGCAGGGGAGCGGGAAGGTACAATGAGCAGTTCTTC. Translating it yields CASRGAGRYNEQFF.